The present T cell receptor (beta chain) was sequenced within a study of cytomegalovirus exposure and HLA in healthy donors. This clone occurred once. Primers for the PCR totalled 60 Vbeta and 13 Jbeta. The protocol was immunoSEQ multiplex PCR, while the TCRdb copy is restricted to in-frame clones and leaves out a portion. The sample records over 150,000 clones, about four fifths being singletons. The CDR3 has 14 residues. The germline gives CDR1 GTSNPN, CDR2 SVGIG (reference sequence). V dropped 1 base and J dropped 2; count of bases not matched to a gene: 5. The receptor was isolated from a male donor in good health and CMV-seropositive. Sequenced: PBMCs. This sequence joins TRBV30 and TRBJ2-7; 7 positions agree with TRBD1. The CDR3 here is CAWSDRDRAYEQYF. The CDR3 coding sequence is TGTGCCTGGAGTGACCGGGACAGAGCCTACGAGCAGTACTTC.